There are a few counts of the clone carrying this T cell receptor (beta chain). Amplification of TCR beta CDR3 regions used RNA as the template. First-round RT-PCR of the TCR CDR3 relied on the HTBI primer set. TCRdb recomputed calls from the multiplex PCR reads with MiXCR, one row per CDR3 protein. The data hold some 510,000 distinct CDR3 sequences, with around 45% observed a single time. Germline V gene lookup returns CDR1 SEHNR and CDR2 FQNEAQ (reference sequence). The V end was cut by 5 bases, the J end by 11 bases, with 21 bases between. The CDR3 totals 15 residues. The sample originates from a study of T cells in Graves' hyperthyroidism and ophthalmopathy.

The sequence was collected from a woman between 18 and 29 years old with Graves' hyperthyroidism. The chain has TRBV7-9 and TRBJ2-2, with D possibly TRBD1 on 6 matching bases. Specimen: peripheral blood or thyroid tissue (not recorded which). CDR3 DNA sequence: TGTGCCAGCAGCCCAAGCTCTTACAGGGCAGGAGAGCTGTTTTTT. Amino acids: CASSPSSYRAGELFF. The full variable domain, its missing parts supplied by reference TRBV7-9 and TRBJ2-2, is DTGVSQNPRHKITKRGQNVTFRCDPISEHNRLYWYRQTLGQGPEFLTYFQNEAQLEKSRLLSDRFSAERPKGSFSTLEIQRTEQGDSAMYLCASSPSSYRAGELFFGEGSRLTVL.